This T cell receptor (beta chain) is from a study of cytomegalovirus exposure and HLA in healthy donors. General study results and limits: What was likely a sequencing artifact was a cluster of highly shared sequence variants. Immune exposure information available was restricted to CMV serostatus.

A note on this clone: The antigen is undetermined.

The V and J ends lost 3 bases and 5 bases, in that order; junction bases with no gene match: 8. Germline assignment: CDR1 SGDLS and CDR2 YYNGEE. CDR3 size: 15 residues. The primer mix had 60 Vbeta and 13 Jbeta primers. Measured with immunoSEQ multiplex PCR; TCRdb has only the in-frame clones, and not every one. Of more than 95,000 clones detected, about four fifths appear once; the ten largest clones hold approximately 4.3%. Sequenced input: PBMCs. The V call is TRBV9, the J call TRBJ2-1, with 7 bases identical to TRBD1. The source is a man between 25 and 39 years old in good health and CMV-seropositive. CDR3 nucleotides: TGTGCCAGCAGCGGTGGGACAGCGCTTGACAATGAGCAGTTCTTC. Amino acids: CASSGGTALDNEQFF.